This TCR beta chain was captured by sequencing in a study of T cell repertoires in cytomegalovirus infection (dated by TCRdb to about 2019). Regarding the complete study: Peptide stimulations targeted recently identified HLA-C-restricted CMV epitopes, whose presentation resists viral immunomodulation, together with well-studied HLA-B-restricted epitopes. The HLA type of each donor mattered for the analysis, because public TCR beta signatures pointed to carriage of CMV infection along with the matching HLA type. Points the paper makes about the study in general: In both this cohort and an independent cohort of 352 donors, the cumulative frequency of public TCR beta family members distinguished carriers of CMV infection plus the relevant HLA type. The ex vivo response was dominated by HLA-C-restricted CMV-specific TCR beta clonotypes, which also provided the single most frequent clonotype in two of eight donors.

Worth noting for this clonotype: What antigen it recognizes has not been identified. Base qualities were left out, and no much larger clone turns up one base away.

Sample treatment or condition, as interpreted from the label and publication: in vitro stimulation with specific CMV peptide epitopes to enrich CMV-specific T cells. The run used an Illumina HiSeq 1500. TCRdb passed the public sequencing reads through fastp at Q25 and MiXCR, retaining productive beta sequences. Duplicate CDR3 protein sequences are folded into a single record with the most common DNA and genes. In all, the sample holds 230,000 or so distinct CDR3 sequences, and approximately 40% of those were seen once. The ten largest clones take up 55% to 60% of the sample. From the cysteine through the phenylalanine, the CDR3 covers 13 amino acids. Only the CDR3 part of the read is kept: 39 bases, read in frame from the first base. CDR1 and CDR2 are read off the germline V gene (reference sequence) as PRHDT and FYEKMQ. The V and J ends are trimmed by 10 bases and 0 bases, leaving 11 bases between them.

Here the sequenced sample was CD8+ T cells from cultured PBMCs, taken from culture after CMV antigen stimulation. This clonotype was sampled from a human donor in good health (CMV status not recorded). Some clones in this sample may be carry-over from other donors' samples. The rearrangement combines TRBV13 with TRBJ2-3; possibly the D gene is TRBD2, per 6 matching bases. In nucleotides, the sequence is TGTGCCACACCGGGGACTAGCACAGATACGCAGTATTTT. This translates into CATPGTSTDTQYF. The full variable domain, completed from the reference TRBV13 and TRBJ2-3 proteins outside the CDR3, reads AAGVIQSPRHLIKEKRETATLKCYPIPRHDTVYWYQQGPGQDPQFLISFYEKMQSDKGSIPDRFSAQQFSDYHSELNMSSLELGDSALYFCATPGTSTDTQYFGPGTRLTVL.